These 21 T cell receptor beta chains came from one sample sequenced in a study of radiation and T cells in renal cell carcinoma. Specified time point: blood 4 weeks post-SBRT, at nephrectomy. The sample's treatment: 15 Gy SBRT to primary tumor, nephrectomy 4 weeks later. Clones were sequenced by immunoSEQ multiplex PCR, and TCRdb holds only the in-frame ones, with some missing. In the table there are about 150,000 clones, about 86% of which are singletons. Sequenced here: blood, sampled from a patient whose treatment included radiotherapy and nephrectomy. These TCRs come from a woman aged 45-65 years with renal cell carcinoma.

This clone has a single count. The J gene is TRBJ1-1, the V gene TRBV7-9; 8 bases match TRBD1. V trimming: 5 bases; J trimming: 4 bases; junction bases outside the gene matches: 6. This CDR3 comprises 14 residues. Germline values: CDR1 SEHNR, CDR2 FQNEAQ (reference sequence). The DNA for the CDR3 is TGTGCCAGCAGCGTACAGGGGGTCGGCACTGAAGCTTTCTTT. Its protein is CASSVQGVGTEAFF.

The chain combines TRBV5-1 with TRBJ2-1, with 9 bases aligning to TRBD1. CDR3 length equals 16 residues. Germline V gene data show CDR1 as SGHRS and CDR2 as YFSETQ. V lost 4 bases and J lost 6; bases outside the gene matches: 11. Here the CDR3 reads CASSQGRDRAVNEQFF. DNA for the CDR3: TGCGCCAGCAGCCAAGGCCGGGACAGGGCCGTCAATGAGCAGTTCTTC.

The rearrangement uses TRBV20-1 and TRBJ2-3, with D possibly matching TRBD1 (5 bases). CDR1 is DFQATT, CDR2 SNEGSKA, per germline (reference sequence). This CDR3 spans 11 amino acids. In DNA form, the CDR3 reads TGCAAAGGGGCCAGCACAGATACGCAGTATTTT. Amino acids: CKGASTDTQYF.

This chain connects TRBV28 to TRBJ2-1; TRBD2 aligns across 9 bases. The J segment lost 7 bases and the V segment lost 6 bases, leaving 10 bases of the junction unmatched. CDR3 length: 15 residues. From germline, CDR1 is MDHEN and CDR2 SYDVKM. As DNA, the CDR3 is TGTGCCAGCAGATATAGCGGGGGTATACAGAATGAGCAGTTCTTC. Translation gives CASRYSGGIQNEQFF. Full variable domain (outside the CDR3, taken from reference TRBV28 and TRBJ2-1): DVKVTQSSRYLVKRTGEKVFLECVQDMDHENMFWYRQDPGLGLRLIYFSYDVKMKEKGDIPEGYSVSREKKERFSLILESASTNQTSMYLCASRYSGGIQNEQFFGPGTRLTVL.

V gene TRBV9 combines with J gene TRBJ2-2; TRBD2 agrees at 8 bases. Germline V gives CDR1 SGDLS, CDR2 YYNGEE. CDR3 length: 17 amino acids. Unmatched junction bases numbered 12, after V lost 3 bases and J lost 5 bases. The CDR3 coding sequence is TGTGCCAGCAGCGCCGTCAGGAGCGGGAGAGGGACCGGGGAGCTGTTTTTT. Its translation: CASSAVRSGRGTGELFF.

J is TRBJ2-3 and V is TRBV4-3; D is perhaps TRBD1 (6 bases). Germline V gene data show CDR1 as LGHNA and CDR2 as YSLEER. Trimming pared 2 bases from V and 0 bases from J, leaving 15 bases between. The CDR3 runs 17 residues. CDR3 loop: CASSQYTAGASTDTQYF. The CDR3 nucleotides read TGCGCCAGCAGCCAATACACGGCAGGGGCTAGCACAGATACGCAGTATTTT.

This clone was seen a handful of times. CDR3 protein: CSVRQGPYGYTF. CDR3 coding DNA: TGCAGCGTTCGACAGGGACCGTATGGCTACACCTTC. The chain is built from TRBV29-1 and TRBJ1-2; the match to TRBD1 covers 7 bases. This CDR3 spans 12 amino acids. With 5 bases clipped from V and 5 bases from J, the junction kept 5 bases outside the gene matches. CDR1 is SQVTM, CDR2 ANQGSEA, per germline.

J is TRBJ1-4 and V is TRBV5-1; 9 bases fit TRBD1. V gave up 3 bases and J gave up 7 bases; unmatched junction bases: 13. Germline V gene lookup returns CDR1 SGHRS and CDR2 YFSETQ. CDR3 size: 17 residues. CDR3 sequence reads: CASSSGATRDRAEKLFF. CDR3 sequence (DNA): TGCGCCAGCAGCTCTGGAGCTACTCGGGACAGGGCTGAAAAACTGTTTTTT.

This clone appeared a single time. Other DNA variants within this sample encode the same CDR3. V usage is TRBV20-1 and J usage is TRBJ2-5; no clear D. CDR1 DFQATT and CDR2 SNEGSKA come from the germline V gene (reference sequence). Between the trimmed V and J ends, which lost 5 bases and 5 bases, there was a span of 6 bases. The CDR3 is 10 amino acids. CDR3 nucleotides: TGCAGTGCTTTTAAGGAGACCCAGTACTTC. This sequence encodes CSAFKETQYF.

The chain uses TRBV18 and TRBJ1-2; 9 bases are a match to TRBD1. The CDR3 sequence is 14 residues long. Losses at the gene ends were 4 bases for V and 5 bases for J; bases not matched to a gene: 5. Germline CDR1 reads KGHSH; CDR2 reads LQKENI. This CDR3 is CASSLMTGGYGYTF. The CDR3 nucleotides are TGTGCCAGCTCACTAATGACAGGGGGATATGGCTACACCTTC.

The genes are TRBV9 and TRBJ1-1, with D possibly TRBD1 on 5 matching bases. The germline V gene has CDR1 SGDLS and CDR2 YYNGEE. Trimming removed 4 bases from V and 6 bases from J, with 19 bases in between. CDR3 length: 15 amino acids. The CDR3 DNA is TGTGCCAGCAGCCCCCCCGGTGGGGGGTTCTCTGAAGCTTTCTTT. Its protein product is CASSPPGGGFSEAFF.

The chain carries TRBV7-2 and TRBJ2-1, with 12 bases identical to TRBD2. The V and J ends lost 5 bases and 8 bases, in that order; junction bases with no gene match: 7. The CDR3 has 15 residues. The germline V gene has CDR1 SGHTA and CDR2 FQGNSA. Written as DNA, the CDR3 is TGTGCCAGCAGCCGGACTAGCGGGATTATAGATGAGCAGTTCTTC. It yields the protein CASSRTSGIIDEQFF.

Only a few counts were recorded for this clone. The CDR3 region is CAWNPPGGPLNTEAFF. In DNA form, the CDR3 reads TGTGCCTGGAACCCCCCCGGGGGTCCCCTCAACACTGAAGCTTTCTTT. The gene calls are TRBV30 and TRBJ1-1, with D possibly being TRBD1 (5 bases). The CDR3 sequence is 16 residues long. Germline V gene sequence: CDR1 GTSNPN, CDR2 SVGIG (reference sequence). The germline V and J ends were trimmed by 4 bases and 2 bases, with 20 bases remaining between them.

The genes are TRBV5-4 and TRBJ1-1, with D uncertain. V was clipped by 2 bases and J by 1 base, with 9 bases between them. The CDR3 sequence is 14 residues long. The germline CDR1 and CDR2 sequences are SGHNT and YYREEE (reference sequence). The CDR3 region has the DNA TGTGCCAGCAGCTTCGACGGGTGGAACACTGAAGCTTTCTTT. Translated: CASSFDGWNTEAFF.

The chain has TRBV14 and TRBJ1-2, with 12 bases matching TRBD1. With 4 bases clipped from V and 7 bases from J, the junction kept 1 base outside the gene matches. The CDR3 loop spans 13 amino acids. Germline CDR1 reads SGHDN; CDR2 reads FVKESK. The CDR3 region is CASSPGQGAGYTF. The CDR3 bases are TGTGCCAGCAGCCCGGGACAGGGGGCTGGCTACACCTTC.

The chain recombines TRBV6-1 with TRBJ2-2; D call uncertain. This CDR3 comprises 13 residues. Germline V gene sequence: CDR1 MNHNS, CDR2 SASEGT. Trimming removed 5 bases at V and 2 bases at J, with 6 bases between. CDR3 nucleotide sequence: TGTGCCAGCAGTATCGTAAACACCGGGGAGCTGTTTTTT. The encoded protein is CASSIVNTGELFF.

The chain employs TRBV7-2 and TRBJ1-1; TRBD1 agrees at 8 bases. Germline assignment: CDR1 SGHTA and CDR2 FQGNSA. This CDR3 has 15 residues. Germline trimming cut 5 bases from V and 7 bases from J; bases unmatched to any gene: 12. The CDR3 loop reads CASSPTRDRIFEAFF. For the CDR3, the DNA is TGTGCCAGCAGCCCAACCCGGGACAGGATCTTTGAAGCTTTCTTT. The full variable domain, rest sourced from reference TRBV7-2 and TRBJ1-1, is GAGVSQSPSNKVTEKGKDVELRCDPISGHTALYWYRQSLGQGLEFLIYFQGNSAPDKSGLPSDRFSAERTGGSVSTLTIQRTQQEDSAVYLCASSPTRDRIFEAFFGQGTRLTVV.

The J gene is TRBJ2-3, the V gene TRBV7-6; D unclear. The CDR3 has 15 amino acids. The V end was cut by 3 bases, the J end by 0 bases, with 10 bases between. The germline CDR1 and CDR2 sequences are SGHVS and FNYEAQ. DNA of the CDR3: TGTGCCAGCAGCTTCGGCGGACCAAGCACAGATACGCAGTATTTT. This codes for CASSFGGPSTDTQYF.

The chain combines TRBV4-1 with TRBJ1-4, with 9 nucleotides matching TRBD1. This CDR3 contains 16 residues. Losses at the gene ends were 0 bases for V and 3 bases for J; bases not matched to a gene: 2. Germline assignment: CDR1 MGHRA and CDR2 YSYEKL. CDR3 coding DNA: TGCGCCAGCAGCCAAGATGGGACAGGGCCTAATGAAAAACTGTTTTTT. Translated, it gives CASSQDGTGPNEKLFF.

This clone appeared a single time. CDR3 sequence reads: CASSLGVTASYEQYF. CDR3 nucleotide sequence: TGCGCCAGCAGCTTGGGGGTGACAGCCTCCTACGAGCAGTACTTC. V usage is TRBV5-1 and J usage is TRBJ2-7; D perhaps matches TRBD1 (5 bases). The CDR3 is made up of 15 amino acids. V lost 0 bases to trimming and J lost 0 bases, with 10 bases between them. Germline V gene lookup returns CDR1 SGHRS and CDR2 YFSETQ.

The genes are TRBV28 and TRBJ1-5, with D uncertain. CDR3 length equals 16 residues. Trimming removed 8 bases from V and 1 base from J, with 18 bases in between. Germline V gene data show CDR1 as MDHEN and CDR2 as SYDVKM. CDR3 residues: CASRRALTNSNQPQHF. As DNA, the CDR3 is TGTGCCAGCCGGAGGGCCCTTACCAACAGCAATCAGCCCCAGCATTTT.